One sample yielded the 30 T cell receptor beta chains listed below, sequenced in a study of blood T cell repertoires in COVID-19 (dated by TCRdb to about 2020). The library relied on the immunoSEQ multiplex PCR assay. TCRdb limited this immuneACCESS table to in-frame rearrangements with V and J called. A share of clones is missing; checked studies link under half to unresolved V genes, and the rest is unexplained. This sample comprises around 140,000 clones, 75% to 90% of them detected only once. The biggest ten clones account for approximately 3.8% of the sample. The sample taken for sequencing was PBMCs or T cells enriched from blood (not recorded which). Source of these receptors: a woman in her 40s who had been exposed to COVID-19.

V and J are TRBV19 and TRBJ2-3; 9 nucleotides line up with TRBD2. J gave up 0 bases and V 4 bases, and 8 bases lay outside the gene matches. Germline CDR1 is LNHDA and CDR2 is SQIVND (reference sequence). The CDR3 is 17 amino acids. The DNA for the CDR3 is TGTGCCAGTAGTAAGGCCCCGAGCGGGAGGAGCACAGATACGCAGTATTTT. Encoded protein: CASSKAPSGRSTDTQYF.

The rearrangement links TRBV6-1 to TRBJ1-2, with no clear D. CDR3 length: 14 residues. Germline V CDR1 and CDR2: MNHNS, SASEGT. Trimming removed 2 bases at V and 3 bases at J, with 10 bases between. DNA for the CDR3: TGTGCCAGCAGTGAAACCCCGGTCTACTATGGCTACACCTTC. It is translated as CASSETPVYYGYTF.

The rearrangement links TRBV5-4 to TRBJ1-2; 8 positions agree with TRBD1. Trimming took 5 bases from V and 4 from J; bases not matched to a gene: 7. CDR3 length: 14 amino acids. Germline V gives CDR1 SGHNT, CDR2 YYREEE (reference sequence). In DNA, the CDR3 is TGTGCCAGCAGTCCGGACAGGGTCCTCTATGGCTACACCTTC. Its protein product is CASSPDRVLYGYTF.

V usage is TRBV6-5 and J usage is TRBJ2-7; 8 bases line up with TRBD1. Looked up from germline, CDR1 is MNHEY and CDR2 is SVGAGI. The CDR3 covers 15 residues. With 1 base clipped from V and 5 bases from J, the junction kept 7 bases outside the gene matches. The CDR3 here is CASSYYRDRTDEQYF. The CDR3 DNA reads TGTGCCAGCAGTTACTACCGGGACAGGACCGACGAGCAGTACTTC.

J is TRBJ2-3 and V is TRBV6-2 or TRBV6-3; 9 nucleotides align to TRBD2. Germline CDR1 reads MNHEY; CDR2 reads SVGEGT. J gave up 2 bases and V 0 bases, and 9 bases lay outside the gene matches. CDR3 size: 18 residues. The CDR3 nucleotides read TGTGCCAGCAGTTACTCGACGGTACCTAGCGGGAACACAGATACGCAGTATTTT. Its translation is CASSYSTVPSGNTDTQYF.

CDR3: CASSLAGERKQFF. The CDR3 region has the DNA TGTGCCAGCAGCTTAGCCGGAGAAAGGAAGCAGTTCTTC. The genes are TRBV7-9 and TRBJ2-1; no clear D gene. This CDR3 has 13 amino acids. The V gene's germline CDR1 is SEHNR and CDR2 FQNEAQ (reference sequence). Trimming left V 0 bases short and J 11 bases short, with 11 bases between.

This clone was counted only a few times. The gene calls are TRBV3-1 (or the pseudogene TRBV3-2) and TRBJ1-2; TRBD1 might be the D (5 bases). Germline V gene lookup returns CDR1 LGHDT and CDR2 YNNKEL (reference sequence). The germline V and J ends were trimmed by 0 bases and 2 bases, with 13 bases remaining between them. This CDR3 spans 16 amino acids. CDR3 in DNA: TGTGCCAGCAGCCAAGATAAAGGGGTGCTAAACTATGGCTACACCTTC. This gives the protein CASSQDKGVLNYGYTF.

The chain recombines TRBV6-5 with TRBJ1-6; D is possibly TRBD1 (5 bases). V dropped 2 bases and J dropped 9 bases, with 11 bases sitting between them. Germline CDR1 is MNHEY and CDR2 is SVGAGI. The CDR3 is 14 residues long. The CDR3 protein is CASSYGRVGSPLHF. CDR3 DNA: TGTGCCAGCAGTTACGGCAGGGTGGGTTCACCCCTCCACTTT.

J is TRBJ1-4 and V is TRBV10-3; D perhaps matches TRBD1 (6 bases). Germline lookup yields CDR1 ENHRY and CDR2 SYGVKD. Trimming removed 6 bases at V and 6 bases at J, with 17 bases between. This CDR3 spans 15 amino acids. The CDR3 is CAIRDPGQGHEKLFF. Here the CDR3 DNA reads TGTGCCATCAGGGACCCGGGACAAGGACATGAAAAACTGTTTTTT.

The gene calls are TRBV6-1 and TRBJ2-1, with TRBD1 identical over 7 bases. V lost 6 bases to trimming and J lost 3 bases; unmatched junction nucleotides: 5. The CDR3 sequence is 14 residues long. Germline V CDR1 and CDR2: MNHNS, SASEGT. The CDR3 nucleotides read TGTGCCAGCAGCCACGGACAGGACTACAATGAGCAGTTCTTC. Its translation is CASSHGQDYNEQFF.

V is TRBV29-1 and J is TRBJ2-7; 7 nucleotides line up with TRBD1. V gave up 6 bases and J gave up 3 bases; unmatched junction bases: 8. Germline values: CDR1 SQVTM, CDR2 ANQGSEA. This CDR3 spans 13 amino acids. Here the CDR3 reads CSVKKGGGYEQYF. The CDR3 region has the DNA TGCAGCGTAAAAAAAGGGGGCGGCTACGAGCAGTACTTC.

This clone was observed once. CDR3: CSVETGSDAFF. The CDR3 region has the DNA TGCAGCGTTGAGACAGGGTCCGACGCTTTCTTT. V is TRBV29-1 and J is TRBJ1-1, with TRBD1 matching over 7 bases. This CDR3 spans 11 amino acids. The V and J ends lost 3 bases and 11 bases, in that order; junction bases with no gene match: 6. Germline lookup yields CDR1 SQVTM and CDR2 ANQGSEA. Combining the CDR3 with reference TRBV29-1 and TRBJ1-1 gives the whole variable domain SAVISQKPSRDICQRGTSLTIQCQVDSQVTMMFWYRQQPGQSLTLIATANQGSEATYESGFVIDKFPISRPNLTFSTLTVSNMSPEDSSIYLCSVETGSDAFFGQGTRLTVV.

This chain links TRBV7-3 with TRBJ1-2, with D perhaps TRBD1 (5 bases). The CDR3 is made up of 14 amino acids. V was cut by 2 bases and J by 6 bases, with 13 bases left in between. Germline loops: CDR1 SGHTA, CDR2 FQGTGA. The chain's CDR3 is CASSLPGARNGYTF. The DNA for the CDR3 is TGTGCCAGCAGCTTACCTGGGGCCCGGAATGGCTACACCTTC.

This clone occurred a few times. This chain links TRBV6-5 with TRBJ1-5, with 8 bases identical to TRBD1. Germline assignment: CDR1 MNHEY and CDR2 SVGAGI. CDR3 length equals 14 residues. After removal of 6 bases from V and 0 bases from J, the junction contained 1 base not matched to a gene. CDR3 DNA: TGTGCCAGCAGGGACAGGGTTAGCAATCAGCCCCAGCATTTT. Its protein is CASRDRVSNQPQHF.

The chain's CDR3 is CSASSERESNEQFF. CDR3 coding DNA: TGCAGTGCTAGTAGTGAGCGGGAGAGCAATGAGCAGTTCTTC. This rearrangement joins TRBV20-1 to TRBJ2-1, with 8 nucleotides matching TRBD2. The V gene's germline CDR1 is DFQATT and CDR2 SNEGSKA (reference sequence). This CDR3 has 14 residues. Trimming removed 3 bases from V and 6 bases from J; junction bases left unmatched: 7.

This chain uses TRBV10-3 with TRBJ1-5; 8 positions match TRBD1. Germline CDR1 reads ENHRY; CDR2 reads SYGVKD. After removal of 8 bases from V and 3 bases from J, the junction contained 3 bases not matched to a gene. This CDR3 region has 13 residues. In nucleotides, the CDR3 is TGTGCCATCCAGGGGGCCGTCAATCAGCCCCAGCATTTT. The encoded protein is CAIQGAVNQPQHF.

The DNA of the CDR3 is TGTGCCAGCAGCACGTGGACACTTTACAATGAGCAGTTCTTC. This translates into CASSTWTLYNEQFF. The chain links TRBV7-9 to TRBJ2-1; weak D call: TRBD1 (5 bases). CDR1 and CDR2 from the germline V gene are SEHNR and FQNEAQ (reference sequence). V was pared by 5 bases and J by 4 bases, with 12 bases between. This CDR3 spans 14 amino acids.

The chain employs TRBV5-1 and TRBJ2-1; 7 bases agree with TRBD1. The CDR3 spans 15 residues. Germline V gene sequence: CDR1 SGHRS, CDR2 YFSETQ. V was pared by 3 bases and J by 5 bases, with 8 bases of the junction left unmatched. CDR3 nucleotide sequence: TGCGCCAGCAGCTATTCCCGGGACAGTAACAATGAGCAGTTCTTC. This codes for CASSYSRDSNNEQFF.

J is TRBJ1-6 and V is TRBV11-2, with a possible D match to TRBD1 (5 bases). Trimming shortened V by 6 bases and J by 0 bases, and 12 bases separated the two germline ends. The CDR3 runs 16 residues. Per the germline V gene, CDR1 is SGHAT and CDR2 is FQNNGV. CDR3 in amino acids: CASSTGFSSYNSPLHF. CDR3 nucleotides: TGTGCCAGCAGTACAGGTTTTAGCTCCTATAATTCACCCCTCCACTTT.

The chain joins TRBV7-8 to TRBJ1-5; D ambiguous. The CDR3 length is 15 residues. CDR1 is SGHVS, CDR2 FQNEAQ, per germline. V gave up 0 bases and J gave up 7 bases, with 13 bases separating them. CDR3 amino acids: CASSLAEFYRQPQHF. For the CDR3, the DNA is TGTGCCAGCAGCTTAGCCGAGTTCTATCGGCAGCCCCAGCATTTT.

The chain couples TRBV4-1 to TRBJ1-5; 7 nucleotides align to TRBD1. The CDR3 contains 17 residues. V lost 5 bases, J lost 0 bases, and 10 bases stayed unmatched. From germline, CDR1 is MGHRA and CDR2 YSYEKL. CDR3 region: CASSDTGVAPSNQPQHF. Written as DNA, the CDR3 is TGCGCCAGCAGCGACACAGGGGTCGCACCTAGCAATCAGCCCCAGCATTTT.

The chain employs TRBV29-1 and TRBJ2-3; 7 bases are shared with TRBD1. CDR3 length: 15 amino acids. V lost 4 bases and J lost 6; bases outside the gene matches: 13. CDR1 is SQVTM and CDR2 is ANQGSEA in the germline V gene. CDR3 DNA: TGCAGCGTTGCCCTGGGACAGTCAACCCCCGATACGCAGTATTTT. Residues: CSVALGQSTPDTQYF.

This clone was seen once. The chain is built from TRBV12-3 or TRBV12-4 and TRBJ1-2; 8 bases are shared with TRBD1. The CDR3 covers 13 residues. The J segment lost 10 bases and the V segment lost 7 bases, leaving 11 bases of the junction unmatched. CDR3 sequence reads: CASTNDRGRDYTF. CDR3 nucleotide sequence: TGTGCCAGCACCAACGACAGGGGCAGGGACTACACCTTC.

The chain has TRBV18 and TRBJ1-1; D gene uncertain. This CDR3 contains 11 residues. V was pared by 6 bases and J by 8 bases, with 10 bases between. Germline V lookup: CDR1 KGHSH, CDR2 LQKENI. CDR3 amino acids: CASSPGVEAFF. The CDR3 DNA is TGTGCCAGCTCCCCGGGTGTAGAAGCTTTCTTT.

The V and J genes are TRBV24-1 and TRBJ1-5; the match to TRBD1 covers 7 bases. V dropped 6 bases and J dropped 4; count of bases not matched to a gene: 5. Germline CDR1 and CDR2: KGHDR and SFDVKD. The CDR3 is 14 amino acids. This chain's CDR3 is CATSPGGGNQPQHF. CDR3 coding DNA: TGTGCCACCAGTCCAGGGGGTGGTAATCAGCCCCAGCATTTT.

The chain carries TRBV6-5 and TRBJ2-1; weak D call: TRBD2 (5 bases). Trimming shortened V by 6 bases and J by 5 bases, and 14 bases separated the two germline ends. The CDR3 sequence is 14 residues long. CDR1 MNHEY and CDR2 SVGAGI come from the germline V gene. The CDR3: CASRPRDLNNEQFF. CDR3 DNA: TGTGCCAGCAGACCACGGGATTTGAACAATGAGCAGTTCTTC.

This clone was observed once. The J gene is TRBJ1-1, the V gene TRBV6-6; D possibly corresponds to TRBD1 (5 bases). The ends were cut back, 6 bases at V and 6 bases at J, with 17 bases in the middle. The germline gives CDR1 MNHNY, CDR2 SVGAGI (reference sequence). The CDR3 spans 14 residues. CDR3 residues: CASRRDGGGSEAFF. The CDR3 DNA reads as TGTGCCAGCAGGAGGGACGGGGGAGGATCTGAAGCTTTCTTT.

V gene TRBV10-1 combines with J gene TRBJ2-7; maybe TRBD2 (5 bases). V was pared by 3 bases and J by 4 bases, with 10 bases between. The germline CDR1 and CDR2 sequences are WNHNN and SYGVQD (reference sequence). This CDR3 is 13 amino acids long. CDR3 DNA: TGCGCCAGCAGTGATCCACCGGGGTACGAGCAGTACTTC. Translated: CASSDPPGYEQYF.

V gene TRBV2 combines with J gene TRBJ2-3; weak D call: TRBD2 (6 bases). Per the germline V gene, CDR1 is SNHLY and CDR2 is FYNNEI. V lost 3 bases, J lost 2 bases, and 12 bases lay in between. The CDR3 is made up of 15 amino acids. The CDR3 sequence: CASSDGGLITDTQYF. The CDR3 bases are TGTGCCAGCAGTGATGGGGGACTGATCACAGATACGCAGTATTTT.

Only one count was recorded for this clone. J is TRBJ2-2 and V is TRBV14; D call uncertain. The CDR3 extends over 14 amino acids. CDR1 is SGHDN and CDR2 is FVKESK in the germline V gene. V was clipped by 2 bases and J by 6 bases, with 10 bases between them. The CDR3 region is CASSQLALAGELFF. For the CDR3, the DNA is TGTGCCAGCAGCCAACTGGCCCTCGCCGGGGAGCTGTTTTTT. The full variable domain, in which reference TRBV14 and TRBJ2-2 provide the parts outside the CDR3, is EAGVTQFPSHSVIEKGQTVTLRCDPISGHDNLYWYRRVMGKEIKFLLHFVKESKQDESGMPNNRFLAERTGGTYSTLKVQPAELEDSGVYFCASSQLALAGELFFGEGSRLTVL.